This entry lists 22 T cell receptor beta chains sequenced from one sample in a study of regulatory T cells in long-lasting Graves disease. Researchers made TCR beta libraries by using iRepertoire HTBI primers and running Arm-PCR on CDR3 regions. TCRdb ran MiXCR on the multiplex PCR reads and lists one entry per CDR3 protein. Of 650,000 to 700,000 distinct CDR3 sequences in the sample, about 32% are singletons; the top ten hold 42%. Documented time point: persistent/refractory GD, antithyroid drugs over 5 years with positive TRAb. Researchers made the TCR library from RNA that was extracted from PBMCs. The source was peripheral blood mononuclear cells (PBMCs), collected when the disease was refractory, from a patient treated with antithyroid drugs. These receptors originate from a female donor with Graves disease.

The J gene is TRBJ2-7, the V gene TRBV3-1; 13 nucleotides line up with TRBD2. CDR1 is LGHDT and CDR2 is YNNKEL in the germline V gene (reference sequence). The CDR3 spans 16 residues. V shed 0 bases, J shed 2 bases, and the junction held 1 base outside the gene matches. CDR3 nucleotides: TGTGCCAGCAGCCAAGAGGGACTAGCGGGGACCTACGAGCAGTACTTC. As protein: CASSQEGLAGTYEQYF.

This clonotype was counted a single time. V is TRBV6-1 and J is TRBJ1-2; 9 bases are a match to TRBD1. From germline, CDR1 is MNHNS and CDR2 SASEGT. The CDR3 is 15 residues long. Trimming cost V 8 bases and J 8 bases; bases outside gene matches: 15. DNA for the CDR3: TGTGCCAGCGGTACCTCCGGGACAGGGTCTATGGGCTACACCTTC. It is translated as CASGTSGTGSMGYTF.

This sequence joins TRBV5-1 and TRBJ2-7; 11 positions agree with TRBD2. Germline trimming cut 5 bases from V and 4 bases from J; bases unmatched to any gene: 5. This CDR3 contains 14 residues. The germline gives CDR1 SGHRS, CDR2 YFSETQ. CDR3 in amino acids: CASRLAGGPYEQYF. Written as DNA, the CDR3 is TGCGCCAGCAGGTTAGCGGGAGGGCCGTACGAGCAGTACTTC.

The chain carries TRBV11-1 and TRBJ1-1; D is perhaps TRBD1 (6 bases). This CDR3 is built from 16 residues. Germline assignment: CDR1 SGHAT and CDR2 FQDESV (reference sequence). Trimming took 1 base from V and 1 from J, leaving 13 bases between them. This CDR3 reads CASSLETGQPNTEAFF. CDR3 DNA: TGTGCCAGCAGCTTAGAGACAGGTCAACCGAACACTGAAGCTTTCTTT.

Concerning this clonotype: One junction end does not reproduce the germline sequence, and a read error may be involved. V gene TRBV20-1 combines with J gene TRBJ2-5; D may be TRBD1 or TRBD2 (6 bases each). CDR3 length: 12 residues. Germline V gene sequence: CDR1 DFQATT, CDR2 SNEGSKA (reference sequence). Written as DNA, the CDR3 is TGCAGTGCCCGACCGGGGGCTGAGACCCAGTGCTTC. It codes for CSARPGAETQCF.

The rearrangement uses TRBV10-3 and TRBJ1-1; tentatively, D is TRBD1 (5 bases). With 0 bases removed from V and 6 bases from J, the gap between germline ends came to 8 bases. This CDR3 comprises 13 residues. The germline V gene has CDR1 ENHRY and CDR2 SYGVKD. The CDR3 loop is CAISESAGAEAFF. CDR3 in DNA: TGTGCCATCAGTGAGTCAGCGGGGGCTGAAGCTTTCTTT.

The rearrangement links TRBV29-1 to TRBJ1-2; D gene unclear. Germline V gene sequence: CDR1 SQVTM, CDR2 ANQGSEA. V was trimmed by 2 bases and J by 0 bases, leaving 10 bases between them. The CDR3 runs 14 residues. The CDR3 sequence: CSVERPQPNYGYTF. CDR3 nucleotides: TGCAGCGTTGAAAGGCCCCAGCCTAACTATGGCTACACCTTC.

Only a few counts were recorded for this clonotype. This rearrangement joins TRBV5-1 to TRBJ1-2, with a possible D match to TRBD1 (6 bases). From germline, CDR1 is SGHRS and CDR2 YFSETQ. V was trimmed by 3 bases and J by 7 bases, leaving 19 bases between them. CDR3 length: 15 residues. DNA of the CDR3: TGCGCCAGCAGCTGGGCCCTCCTACAGGGTGGTGGCTACACCTTC. It codes for CASSWALLQGGGYTF.

The rearrangement uses TRBV12-3 or TRBV12-4 and TRBJ1-5; tentative D call: TRBD1 (5 bases). Trimming cost V 2 bases and J 3 bases, with 11 bases left between them. CDR3 length equals 15 residues. CDR3 nucleotide sequence: TGTGCCAGCAGTTTACGGGACGGCCTCAATCAGCCCCAGCATTTT. Translating gives CASSLRDGLNQPQHF.

This sequence joins TRBV20-1 and TRBJ2-5, with TRBD2 matching 13 bases. V gave up 3 bases and J gave up 3 bases; unmatched junction bases: 1. Per the germline V gene, CDR1 is DFQATT and CDR2 is SNEGSKA (reference sequence). The CDR3 is made up of 14 amino acids. CDR3 nucleotide sequence: TGCAGTGCTAGGGGACTAGCGGGAAAAGAGACCCAGTACTTC. It yields the protein CSARGLAGKETQYF.

This sequence joins TRBV4-2 and TRBJ2-7; 8 bases line up with TRBD2. V lost 4 bases to trimming and J lost 6 bases; unmatched junction nucleotides: 8. Germline-derived CDR1 and CDR2 are LGHNA and YNFKEQ. The CDR3 has 14 amino acids. In DNA, the CDR3 is TGTGCCAGCAGCCCCCCCCGGGAGGGCCGCGAGCAGTACTTC. Protein: CASSPPREGREQYF.

DNA of the CDR3: TGTGCCAGCAGTTTAGTACAGGGGGCCCCCTCGGGTGCTTTCTTT. It encodes CASSLVQGAPSGAFF. The gene calls are TRBV28 and TRBJ1-1, with TRBD1 matching 9 bases. In germline, CDR1 is MDHEN, CDR2 SYDVKM. Trimming removed 2 bases from V and 11 bases from J; junction bases left unmatched: 12. This CDR3 comprises 15 residues. The full variable domain, rest sourced from reference TRBV28 and TRBJ1-1, is DVKVTQSSRYLVKRTGEKVFLECVQDMDHENMFWYRQDPGLGLRLIYFSYDVKMKEKGDIPEGYSVSREKKERFSLILESASTNQTSMYLCASSLVQGAPSGAFFGQGTRLTVV.

This clonotype has only a few counts. This sequence joins TRBV5-4 and TRBJ2-3, with 10 bases lining up with TRBD2. The germline gives CDR1 SGHNT, CDR2 YYREEE (reference sequence). V shed 3 bases, J shed 6 bases, and the junction held 4 bases outside the gene matches. This CDR3 contains 14 residues. The CDR3 spells CASSSKTSGDTQYF. CDR3 DNA sequence: TGTGCCAGCAGCTCAAAGACTAGCGGGGATACGCAGTATTTT.

In its sample, this clonotype was seen many times. CDR3 DNA: TGTGCCAGCAGTGCAGTGACTGAAGCTTTCTTT. Residues: CASSAVTEAFF. The rearrangement joins TRBV6-1 to TRBJ1-1, with D unclear. The germline V and J ends were trimmed by 4 bases and 5 bases, with 5 bases remaining between them. Germline V gene data show CDR1 as MNHNS and CDR2 as SASEGT. CDR3 size: 11 residues.

The gene calls are TRBV14 and TRBJ2-5; D unresolved. Germline CDR1 SGHDN, CDR2 FVKESK. Trimming removed 1 base from V and 7 bases from J, with 4 bases in between. The CDR3 extends over 11 amino acids. The CDR3 spells CASSQVGTQYF. The CDR3 nucleotides are TGTGCCAGCAGCCAAGTGGGGACCCAGTACTTC. The variable domain in full, completed from reference TRBV14 and TRBJ2-5, reads EAGVTQFPSHSVIEKGQTVTLRCDPISGHDNLYWYRRVMGKEIKFLLHFVKESKQDESGMPNNRFLAERTGGTYSTLKVQPAELEDSGVYFCASSQVGTQYFGPGTRLLVL.

The CDR3, as DNA: TGTGCCAGCAGCCCTTCCCTTGGTATGAACACTGAAGCTTTCTTT. The encoded protein is CASSPSLGMNTEAFF. V gene TRBV9 combines with J gene TRBJ1-1, with D hard to call. Trimming removed 4 bases from V and 0 bases from J, with 13 bases in between. The CDR3 contains 15 residues. The germline V gene has CDR1 SGDLS and CDR2 YYNGEE.

With regard to this clonotype: The junction and the germline gene differ at one end; a read error may be behind it. The chain is built from TRBV12-3 or TRBV12-4 and TRBJ2-2; either TRBD1 or TRBD2 may fit D (5 bases each). This CDR3 is built from 17 residues. The CDR3, as DNA: TGTGCCAGCAGTCCGCAGCCCTGGACGGACAACACCGGGGAGCTGTCTTTT. Translated, it gives CASSPQPWTDNTGELSF.

This clonotype is a singleton in its sample. This rearrangement joins TRBV13 to TRBJ1-2; D possibly corresponds to TRBD1 (5 bases). Trimming shortened V by 0 bases and J by 7 bases, and 15 bases separated the two germline ends. Germline lookup yields CDR1 PRHDT and CDR2 FYEKMQ (reference sequence). The CDR3 totals 15 residues. CDR3 coding DNA: TGTGCCAGCAGCTTAGGCGATGGGACCGGGGTTGGCTACACCTTC. Protein sequence: CASSLGDGTGVGYTF.

This clonotype came up a few times. The V call is TRBV2, the J call TRBJ1-1, with D possibly matching TRBD1 (5 bases). This CDR3 has 12 residues. With 4 bases removed from V and 6 bases from J, the gap between germline ends came to 9 bases. The germline V gene encodes CDR1 SNHLY and CDR2 FYNNEI. CDR3 sequence: CASSAQGPEAFF. The DNA for the CDR3 is TGTGCCAGCAGTGCCCAGGGCCCTGAAGCTTTCTTT.

The table lists this clonotype with a few counts. This rearrangement joins TRBV5-1 to TRBJ1-1; TRBD1 matches at 7 bases. Trimming removed 4 bases from V and 1 base from J; junction bases left unmatched: 16. CDR1 is SGHRS and CDR2 is YFSETQ in the germline V gene. The CDR3 has 18 residues. The CDR3 coding sequence is TGCGCCAGCAGCCCGGACGGGACAGTCCAACATCGGAACACTGAAGCTTTCTTT. It encodes CASSPDGTVQHRNTEAFF.

This rearrangement joins TRBV12-3 or TRBV12-4 to TRBJ1-4; D gene uncertain. The V end lost 1 base, the J end lost 8 bases, and 11 bases lay between the germline ends. The CDR3 has 14 residues. In DNA form, the CDR3 reads TGTGCCAGCAGTTTAGACCCCCGGAGAGAAAAACTGTTTTTT. Translating it yields CASSLDPRREKLFF.

The chain is built from TRBV11-1 and TRBJ1-4; D remains unclear. The CDR3 spans 14 residues. V gave up 5 bases and J gave up 0 bases, with 7 bases separating them. Per germline, CDR1 SGHAT and CDR2 FQDESV (reference sequence). In nucleotides, the CDR3 is TGTGCCAGCAGCCAGACCGCAACTAATGAAAAACTGTTTTTT. It specifies CASSQTATNEKLFF.